Following are 19 T cell receptor beta chains from one sample sequenced in a study of blood T cell repertoires in COVID-19. Assay used: immunoSEQ multiplex PCR; TCRdb lists only in-frame clones, some missing. The sample lists roughly 250,000 clones; approximately 91% were seen once. Sequencing used peripheral blood. These receptors all stem from a middle-aged woman who had recovered from COVID-19.

V and J are TRBV27 and TRBJ1-4, with a weak D call TRBD1 (5 bases). Germline CDR1 reads MNHEY; CDR2 reads SMNVEV (reference sequence). This CDR3 has 13 residues. This CDR3 reads CARTRVDNEKLFF. The CDR3 DNA follows: TGTGCTCGGACCAGGGTAGACAATGAAAAACTGTTTTTT.

The chain recombines TRBV3-1 (or the pseudogene TRBV3-2) with TRBJ2-1; 9 bases map to TRBD2. The CDR3 covers 15 residues. V trimming: 3 bases; J trimming: 3 bases; junction bases outside the gene matches: 3. Germline-derived CDR1 and CDR2 are LGHDT and YNNKEL (reference sequence). The CDR3 region has the DNA TGTGCCAGCAGCCAGCGGGGGGGCTACTACAATGAGCAGTTCTTC. As protein: CASSQRGGYYNEQFF.

The CDR3 region has the DNA TGCAGCGCAGCTCGGGACAGGCAAGAGACCCAGTACTTC. As protein: CSAARDRQETQYF. This chain connects TRBV29-1 to TRBJ2-5, with TRBD1 matching over 8 bases. The germline V gene encodes CDR1 SQVTM and CDR2 ANQGSEA. This CDR3 contains 13 residues. V lost 7 bases and J lost 2; bases outside the gene matches: 6.

This chain connects TRBV20-1 to TRBJ1-5; D not certain. Trimming took off 3 bases at V and 2 bases at J, with 14 bases between the two ends. From germline, CDR1 is DFQATT and CDR2 SNEGSKA (reference sequence). The CDR3 runs 15 residues. Here the CDR3 reads CSASRRIEGNQPQHF. CDR3 nucleotides: TGCAGTGCTAGTCGTCGGATAGAGGGCAATCAGCCCCAGCATTTT.

The chain uses TRBV7-2 and TRBJ2-7, with 12 positions matching TRBD2. CDR3 length: 16 amino acids. Germline V lookup: CDR1 SGHTA, CDR2 FQGNSA. V shed 5 bases, J shed 1 base, and the junction held 6 bases outside the gene matches. This CDR3 reads CASSRATSGGSYEQYF. DNA of the CDR3: TGTGCCAGCAGCCGTGCGACTAGCGGGGGTTCCTACGAGCAGTACTTC.

The chain carries TRBV20-1 and TRBJ1-1; no clear D gene. The V end lost 3 bases, the J end lost 2 bases, and 7 bases lay between the germline ends. The CDR3 covers 12 residues. From germline, CDR1 is DFQATT and CDR2 SNEGSKA (reference sequence). The DNA of the CDR3 is TGCAGTGCTAGTCTCCTCAACACTGAAGCTTTCTTT. Translated, it gives CSASLLNTEAFF.

This clone has more than one count but fewer than ten. The chain carries TRBV6-4 and TRBJ2-2; 9 positions match TRBD2. V gave up 4 bases and J gave up 5 bases; unmatched junction bases: 5. The CDR3 loop spans 15 amino acids. Germline V lookup: CDR1 MRHNA, CDR2 SNTAGT. The CDR3 nucleotides read TGTGCCAGCAGTGTGAGCGGGGGGCAAACCGGGGAGCTGTTTTTT. The encoded protein is CASSVSGGQTGELFF.

The CDR3 DNA follows: TGCGCCAGCAGTCAAAACGAGAATGAAAAACTGTTTTTT. Translated: CASSQNENEKLFF. The chain combines TRBV23-1 with TRBJ1-4; D gene uncertain. TRBV23-1 is classed as an ORF, of uncertain function. The CDR3 extends over 13 amino acids. With 2 bases removed from V and 5 bases from J, the gap between germline ends came to 6 bases.

The rearrangement uses TRBV29-1 and TRBJ1-5; no clear D gene. Trimming took off 6 bases at V and 5 bases at J, with 14 bases between the two ends. The germline V gene encodes CDR1 SQVTM and CDR2 ANQGSEA. The CDR3 is 13 amino acids. The CDR3, as DNA: TGCAGCGTACTGGAGGGTATCTATCAGCCCCAGCATTTT. Translating gives CSVLEGIYQPQHF.

This sequence joins TRBV5-6 and TRBJ2-7; TRBD2 aligns across 10 bases. V shed 4 bases and J 3 bases; nucleotides not matched to a gene: 13. CDR3 length: 17 amino acids. Germline V lookup: CDR1 SGHDT, CDR2 YYEEEE. The CDR3 DNA is TGTGCCAGCAGCCGGGGCAGGAGGACTAGCGGCCACTACGAGCAGTACTTC. Protein sequence: CASSRGRRTSGHYEQYF. The entire variable domain, with the rest obtained from reference TRBV5-6 and TRBJ2-7, is as follows: DAGVTQSPTHLIKTRGQQVTLRCSPKSGHDTVSWYQQALGQGPQFIFQYYEEEERQRGNFPDRFSGHQFPNYSSELNVNALLLGDSALYLCASSRGRRTSGHYEQYFGPGTRLTVT.

The genes are TRBV5-1 and TRBJ2-3; 8 bases agree with TRBD2. Germline CDR1 SGHRS, CDR2 YFSETQ. CDR3 length equals 15 residues. V lost 0 bases to trimming and J lost 4 bases; unmatched junction nucleotides: 4. The CDR3 protein is CASSLAGGQSDTQYF. The DNA of the CDR3 is TGCGCCAGCAGCTTGGCGGGGGGGCAGTCAGATACGCAGTATTTT.

In its sample, this clone was seen a few times. This chain joins TRBV7-2 and TRBJ1-1; 7 bases fit TRBD1. CDR3 length: 16 amino acids. From germline, CDR1 is SGHTA and CDR2 FQGNSA. The junction had 14 bases not matched to a gene; V was cut back by 5 bases and J by 5 bases. For the CDR3, the DNA is TGTGCCAGCAGCCAACGCCGCCGACAGGGTTTAACTGAAGCTTTCTTT. Its translation: CASSQRRRQGLTEAFF.

This clone has just one count. In DNA, the CDR3 is TGTGCCAGCACAAAAATAGCGGGAGCAACGACCAATGAGCAGTTCTTC. Its protein is CASTKIAGATTNEQFF. This chain uses TRBV11-2 with TRBJ2-1, with TRBD2 matching 9 bases. Germline V CDR1 and CDR2: SGHAT, FQNNGV. The V segment lost 7 bases and the J segment 6 bases; nucleotides outside the gene matches: 13. CDR3 length equals 16 residues.

A few counts support this clone. The chain uses TRBV18 and TRBJ1-1; 8 positions agree with TRBD1. CDR1 KGHSH and CDR2 LQKENI come from the germline V gene. The CDR3 loop spans 15 amino acids. V lost 3 bases to trimming and J lost 5 bases; unmatched junction nucleotides: 8. The CDR3 nucleotides read TGTGCCAGCTCACCGATACAGGGGGAAGGGACTGAAGCTTTCTTT. It yields the protein CASSPIQGEGTEAFF.

There are a few counts of this clone. V usage is TRBV19 and J usage is TRBJ2-7, with 7 positions matching TRBD1. V was clipped by 4 bases and J by 3 bases; unmatched bases: 6. The V gene's germline CDR1 is LNHDA and CDR2 SQIVND (reference sequence). The CDR3 sequence is 14 residues long. The CDR3 sequence is CASSRGQFGYEQYF. DNA for the CDR3: TGTGCCAGTAGTAGGGGACAGTTCGGCTACGAGCAGTACTTC.

This chain connects TRBV4-1 to TRBJ2-1; TRBD1 might be the D (5 bases). Trimming stripped 1 base from V and 3 bases from J, with 10 bases between. The V gene's germline CDR1 is MGHRA and CDR2 YSYEKL. The CDR3 sequence is 15 residues long. CDR3 in amino acids: CASSQGGQFYNEQFF. The CDR3 nucleotides are TGCGCCAGCAGCCAAGGGGGCCAGTTCTACAATGAGCAGTTCTTC.

This clone is termed medium-sized. The V call is TRBV14, the J call TRBJ2-3, with TRBD1 as a possible D gene (6 bases). CDR3 length: 13 amino acids. V was pared by 0 bases and J by 9 bases, with 10 bases between. Germline V CDR1 and CDR2: SGHDN, FVKESK. For the CDR3, the DNA is TGTGCCAGCAGCCAAGATTGGCAGGGGACGCAGTATTTT. Protein sequence: CASSQDWQGTQYF.

The chain combines TRBV12-3 or TRBV12-4 with TRBJ1-5; 7 bases fit TRBD1. Germline trimming cut 8 bases from V and 6 bases from J; bases unmatched to any gene: 4. This CDR3 is 12 amino acids long. CDR3 region: CASGGTAQPQHF. CDR3 nucleotides: TGTGCCAGCGGCGGGACAGCTCAGCCCCAGCATTTT.

The rearrangement links TRBV6-5 to TRBJ1-3, with 7 bases that match TRBD1. The V gene end was trimmed by 0 bases and the J gene end by 2 bases; junction bases not matched to a gene: 1. Germline V gives CDR1 MNHEY, CDR2 SVGAGI. The CDR3 totals 15 residues. CDR3 in DNA: TGTGCCAGCAGTTACTCGACAGGGACTGGAAACACCATATATTTT. This codes for CASSYSTGTGNTIYF.